A single sample gave rise to the 22 T cell receptor beta chains below, sequenced in a study of somatic mutations in cytotoxic T cells in rheumatoid arthritis. TCRdb's copy holds only in-frame clones and misses some; the assay was immunoSEQ multiplex PCR. The sample includes approximately 14,000 clones, 72% of them seen just once. The sequenced sample consisted of CD8+ T cells sorted from blood. Receptors were obtained from an adult with rheumatoid arthritis.

This chain connects TRBV9 to TRBJ2-1; possible D gene TRBD2, 6 bases. The V end was cut by 0 bases, the J end by 10 bases, with 14 bases between. The CDR3 loop spans 14 amino acids. Per the germline V gene, CDR1 is SGDLS and CDR2 is YYNGEE. CDR3 bases: TGTGCCAGCAGCGTAGGGGTAGCGGCTGTGGAGCAGTTCTTC. Its protein is CASSVGVAAVEQFF. Supplemented by reference TRBV9 and TRBJ2-1, the full variable domain reads DSGVTQTPKHLITATGQRVTLRCSPRSGDLSVYWYQQSLDQGLQFLIQYYNGEERAKGNILERFSAQQFPDLHSELNLSSLELGDSALYFCASSVGVAAVEQFFGPGTRLTVL.

V is TRBV13 and J is TRBJ2-2, with D tentatively TRBD1 or TRBD2 (5 bases each). V was cut by 5 bases and J by 2 bases, with 9 bases left in between. CDR1 is PRHDT, CDR2 FYEKMQ, per germline (reference sequence). The CDR3 is made up of 14 amino acids. CDR3 coding DNA: TGTGCCAGCAGCCCTGGGACCAACACCGGGGAGCTGTTTTTT. The encoded protein is CASSPGTNTGELFF.

The chain recombines TRBV9 with TRBJ1-1; 7 bases line up with TRBD1. V was clipped by 3 bases and J by 4 bases; unmatched bases: 6. The germline V gene encodes CDR1 SGDLS and CDR2 YYNGEE. The CDR3 runs to 14 residues. The CDR3 DNA reads TGTGCCAGCAGCGAAGGGGGCGCGGGCACTGAAGCTTTCTTT. This sequence encodes CASSEGGAGTEAFF.

For the CDR3, the DNA is TGTGCCAGCAGTTACGGTTACTCTGGGGCCAACGTCCTGACTTTC. Protein product: CASSYGYSGANVLTF. The chain couples TRBV6-5 to TRBJ2-6; D gene ambiguous. V was pared by 2 bases and J by 0 bases, with 5 bases between. Germline assignment: CDR1 MNHEY and CDR2 SVGAGI. The CDR3 has 15 amino acids.

V and J are TRBV11-3 and TRBJ2-1; maybe TRBD2 (7 bases). The CDR3 spans 15 residues. Trimming left V 2 bases short and J 6 bases short, with 14 bases between. Germline lookup yields CDR1 SGHNT and CDR2 YENEEA. The CDR3, as DNA: TGTGCCAGCAGCTTAATGGGTAGGGGGGGCAATGAGCAGTTCTTC. It is translated as CASSLMGRGGNEQFF.

A few counts support this clone. This chain uses TRBV4-1 with TRBJ1-5, with 10 bases fitting TRBD1. This CDR3 spans 14 amino acids. Germline V gene sequence: CDR1 MGHRA, CDR2 YSYEKL. V lost 6 bases and J lost 7; bases outside the gene matches: 6. The chain's CDR3 is CASSTRTGGQPQHF. CDR3 sequence (DNA): TGCGCCAGCAGTACTCGGACAGGGGGGCAGCCCCAGCATTTT.

The chain recombines TRBV11-2 with TRBJ2-1; maybe TRBD2 (6 bases). CDR3 length: 16 amino acids. Between the trimmed V and J ends, which lost 7 bases and 2 bases, there was a span of 18 bases. The germline V gene encodes CDR1 SGHAT and CDR2 FQNNGV. The CDR3 DNA reads TGTGCCAGCACCGATGGTCCCGGGACTCCCTACAATGAGCAGTTCTTC. Its protein product is CASTDGPGTPYNEQFF.

A few counts support this clone. The chain uses TRBV30 and TRBJ1-1; D perhaps matches TRBD1 (5 bases). The CDR3 runs to 10 residues. The V and J ends lost 8 bases and 5 bases respectively, with 9 bases between them. The germline gives CDR1 GTSNPN, CDR2 SVGIG (reference sequence). In DNA, the CDR3 is TGTGCCACCGGGGGGACTGAAGCTTTCTTT. The encoded protein is CATGGTEAFF.

This sequence joins TRBV29-1 and TRBJ2-6; the D gene could be TRBD1 or TRBD2 (5 bases each). The CDR3 contains 13 residues. V was cut by 6 bases and J by 0 bases, with 6 bases left in between. Per the germline V gene, CDR1 is SQVTM and CDR2 is ANQGSEA. The CDR3 coding sequence is TGCAGCGTGGGGGACTCTGGGGCCAACGTCCTGACTTTC. Amino acids: CSVGDSGANVLTF.

This rearrangement joins TRBV7-8 to TRBJ2-6; no firm D call. This CDR3 region has 15 residues. Germline V gene lookup returns CDR1 SGHVS and CDR2 FQNEAQ. V lost 1 base and J 2 bases, leaving 6 bases between the germline ends. The CDR3 spells CASSLGAPGANVLTF. CDR3 sequence (DNA): TGTGCCAGCAGCTTAGGGGCCCCTGGGGCCAACGTCCTGACTTTC.

V gene TRBV19 combines with J gene TRBJ2-1; tentative D call: TRBD2 (7 bases). Trimming cost V 6 bases and J 4 bases, with 16 bases left between them. In germline, CDR1 is LNHDA, CDR2 SQIVND (reference sequence). CDR3 length equals 15 residues. Written as DNA, the CDR3 is TGTGCCAGTAGCCAGACGGGGGGCGCATACAATGAGCAGTTCTTC. This translates into CASSQTGGAYNEQFF.

The CDR3 protein is CSVEGLRRQGIYEQYF. The CDR3, as DNA: TGCAGCGTTGAGGGACTCCGTCGACAGGGGATCTACGAGCAGTACTTC. The chain joins TRBV29-1 to TRBJ2-7; 8 nucleotides match TRBD1. CDR1 is SQVTM, CDR2 ANQGSEA, per germline. This CDR3 has 16 residues. The V segment lost 3 bases and the J segment 3 bases; nucleotides outside the gene matches: 13.

This chain joins TRBV6-5 and TRBJ1-1; no firm D call. V lost 7 bases, J lost 5 bases, and 11 bases lay in between. The CDR3 has 12 amino acids. Germline CDR1 reads MNHEY; CDR2 reads SVGAGI. This CDR3 is CASIHAGTEAFF. The CDR3 DNA reads TGTGCCAGCATCCATGCGGGGACTGAAGCTTTCTTT.

The chain is built from TRBV5-4 and TRBJ1-1; 8 bases are shared with TRBD1. The germline CDR1 and CDR2 sequences are SGHNT and YYREEE (reference sequence). The CDR3 is 16 amino acids. Losses at the gene ends were 6 bases for V and 1 base for J; bases not matched to a gene: 11. The CDR3 DNA reads TGTGCCAGCAAGGGGCAGGGGGCCCTGAGGAACACTGAAGCTTTCTTT. Translated: CASKGQGALRNTEAFF.

CDR3 region: CASRSGGTDTQYF. The CDR3 DNA is TGTGCCAGCCGAAGCGGGGGTACAGATACGCAGTATTTT. The chain links TRBV6-5 to TRBJ2-3; 8 positions match TRBD2. Germline V gives CDR1 MNHEY, CDR2 SVGAGI. This CDR3 spans 13 amino acids. Trimming took 8 bases from V and 3 from J; bases not matched to a gene: 4.

The chain combines TRBV7-2 with TRBJ1-4; TRBD1 agrees at 8 bases. The CDR3 runs 14 residues. CDR1 is SGHTA, CDR2 FQGNSA, per germline. V shed 5 bases and J 8 bases; nucleotides not matched to a gene: 7. CDR3 DNA sequence: TGTGCCAGCAGCCCCCCAGGGGGCGCCGAAAAACTGTTTTTT. This translates into CASSPPGGAEKLFF. The whole variable domain, filled in from reference TRBV7-2 and TRBJ1-4, reads GAGVSQSPSNKVTEKGKDVELRCDPISGHTALYWYRQSLGQGLEFLIYFQGNSAPDKSGLPSDRFSAERTGGSVSTLTIQRTQQEDSAVYLCASSPPGGAEKLFFGSGTQLSVL.

The rearrangement joins TRBV18 to TRBJ2-1; the D is unclear. CDR1 and CDR2 (germline): KGHSH, LQKENI. CDR3 size: 11 residues. V was shortened by 2 bases and J by 9 bases, with 5 bases between the two germline ends. CDR3 bases: TGTGCCAGCTCACCAGCCGGTGAGCAGTTCTTC. Translating it yields CASSPAGEQFF.

The genes are TRBV5-4 and TRBJ2-2; the match to TRBD2 covers 8 bases. Looked up from germline, CDR1 is SGHNT and CDR2 is YYREEE (reference sequence). The CDR3 length is 16 residues. V trimming: 5 bases; J trimming: 10 bases; junction bases outside the gene matches: 16. CDR3 coding DNA: TGTGCCAGCAGTGAAAGTGGCGGGGGGATTGCGGAGGAGCTGTTTTTT. It is translated as CASSESGGGIAEELFF.

This clone appeared a few times. The chain couples TRBV5-8 to TRBJ1-6; D uncertain. CDR1 is SGHTS, CDR2 YDEGEE, per germline. V lost 1 base, J lost 7 bases, and 12 bases lay in between. The CDR3 loop spans 15 amino acids. The CDR3 sequence: CASSLTALGNSPLHF. Written as DNA, the CDR3 is TGTGCCAGCAGCTTGACAGCATTAGGGAATTCACCCCTCCACTTT.

This clone was found a few times. The CDR3: CASNNFEGRSTDTQYF. The CDR3 DNA reads TGTGCCAGTAACAACTTCGAAGGGCGCAGCACAGATACGCAGTATTTT. This rearrangement joins TRBV19 to TRBJ2-3; D is unclear. The germline gives CDR1 LNHDA, CDR2 SQIVND (reference sequence). The V end lost 7 bases, the J end lost 0 bases, and 17 bases lay between the germline ends. The CDR3 runs 16 residues.

The chain recombines TRBV5-5 with TRBJ2-3; D unclear. Looked up from germline, CDR1 is SGHKS and CDR2 is YYEKEE (reference sequence). V was shortened by 2 bases and J by 0 bases, with 10 bases between the two germline ends. CDR3 length equals 15 residues. The DNA for the CDR3 is TGTGCCAGCAGCTTACCAGCTTCTAGCACAGATACGCAGTATTTT. This gives the protein CASSLPASSTDTQYF.

This clone turned up a few times. CDR3 residues: CASSPGLADHNEQFF. CDR3 in DNA: TGTGCCAGCAGTCCGGGACTAGCGGACCACAATGAGCAGTTCTTC. The gene calls are TRBV6-5 and TRBJ2-1; 11 nucleotides match TRBD2. This CDR3 has 15 amino acids. Germline V gives CDR1 MNHEY, CDR2 SVGAGI. V gave up 5 bases and J gave up 5 bases; unmatched junction bases: 5.